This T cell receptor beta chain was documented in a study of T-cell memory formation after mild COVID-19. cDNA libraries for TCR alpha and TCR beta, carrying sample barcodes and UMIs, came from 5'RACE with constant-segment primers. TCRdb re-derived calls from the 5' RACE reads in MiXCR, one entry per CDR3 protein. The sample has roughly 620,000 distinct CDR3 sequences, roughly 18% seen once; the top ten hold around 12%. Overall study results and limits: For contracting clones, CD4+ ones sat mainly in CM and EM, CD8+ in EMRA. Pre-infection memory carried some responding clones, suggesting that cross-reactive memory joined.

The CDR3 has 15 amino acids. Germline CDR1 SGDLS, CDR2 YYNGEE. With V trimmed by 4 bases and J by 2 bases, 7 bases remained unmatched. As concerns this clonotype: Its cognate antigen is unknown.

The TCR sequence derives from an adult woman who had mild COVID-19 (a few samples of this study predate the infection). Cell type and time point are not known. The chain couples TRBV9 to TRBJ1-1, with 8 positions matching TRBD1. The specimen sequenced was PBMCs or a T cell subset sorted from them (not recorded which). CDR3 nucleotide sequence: TGTGCCAGCAGCTCAGGGGGCTCGGGAAACACTGAAGCTTTCTTT. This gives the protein CASSSGGSGNTEAFF.